The clone carrying this T cell receptor (beta chain) has just one count. The sample originates from a study of blood T cell repertoires in COVID-19. Only in-frame clones appear in the TCRdb table, and some are missing; sequencing was by immunoSEQ multiplex PCR. The sample has roughly 87,000 clones, approximately 86% seen once. CDR3 length: 15 amino acids. The V and J ends lost 4 bases and 3 bases, in that order; junction bases with no gene match: 9. Germline CDR1 and CDR2: SEHNR and FQNEAQ (reference sequence). The sequencing sample was made of peripheral blood. The rearrangement links TRBV7-9 to TRBJ2-7, with 7 nucleotides matching TRBD2. This TCR was recovered from a man aged 40-49 years with acute or convalescent COVID-19. The CDR3 coding sequence is TGTGCCAGCAGCTCCCACAACCCTAGCGGCTACGAGCAGTACTTC. This gives the protein CASSSHNPSGYEQYF.